Only one count was recorded for the clone carrying this T cell receptor (beta chain). Looked up from germline, CDR1 is SGHRS and CDR2 is YFSETQ. The CDR3 totals 14 residues. The J segment lost 5 bases and the V segment lost 3 bases, leaving 5 bases of the junction unmatched. Reverse transcription used roughly 0.45 to 1 ug RNA and random hexamers. MiXCR, run by TCRdb on the immunoSEQ multiplex PCR reads, gives a single entry per CDR3 protein. Altogether 180,000 or so distinct CDR3 sequences are present, 90% to 95% being singletons, with the ten largest covering under 0.15%. The data stem from a study of CD8 T cells in Susac syndrome.

The clonotype comes from a human donor in good health. The sample consisted of CD4+ T cells from PBMCs. This chain joins TRBV5-1 and TRBJ2-1; the match to TRBD2 covers 7 bases. The CDR3 sequence is CASSSGTNNNEQFF. The CDR3 DNA reads as TGCGCCAGCAGCTCCGGGACTAACAACAATGAGCAGTTCTTC.